The 27 T cell receptor beta chains reported below all come from one sample, sequenced in a study of blood T cell repertoires in COVID-19 (dated by TCRdb to 2020 to 2021). The library was produced with the immunoSEQ multiplex PCR assay. Entries here come from immuneACCESS through TCRdb and include only in-frame sequences with V and J called. Some clones fail to appear in such tables; in the studies checked, an unresolved V gene covers under half of the shortfall, and the cause of the remainder is unknown. This sample has some 220,000 clones in its table, and 70% to 90% of those were observed once. The top ten constitute 2.5% to 3.5% of the sample. The sample was peripheral blood. The receptors shown here come from a man between 45 and 60 years old who had recovered from COVID-19.

This clone has only one observation. The chain combines TRBV10-2 with TRBJ2-3; 8 bases fit TRBD2. CDR1 WSHSY and CDR2 SAAADI come from the germline V gene. The CDR3 extends over 15 amino acids. V trimming: 6 bases; J trimming: 0 bases; junction bases outside the gene matches: 5. CDR3 DNA: TGCGCCAGCAGGGACCTAGCGGGTAGCACAGATACGCAGTATTTT. Amino acid sequence: CASRDLAGSTDTQYF.

V is TRBV28 and J is TRBJ2-1; TRBD1 agrees at 9 bases. After removal of 4 bases from V and 9 bases from J, the junction contained 13 bases not matched to a gene. Germline-derived CDR1 and CDR2 are MDHEN and SYDVKM. The length of the CDR3 is 16 residues. CDR3 DNA: TGTGCCAGCAGTTCGGCCGGGACAGGGAAGATGAGTGAGCAGTTCTTC. It codes for CASSSAGTGKMSEQFF.

V is TRBV10-2 and J is TRBJ2-3; no clear D gene. V was pared by 0 bases and J by 2 bases, with 9 bases between. The germline CDR1 and CDR2 sequences are WSHSY and SAAADI. This CDR3 spans 15 amino acids. For the CDR3, the DNA is TGCGCCAGCAGTGAGTCGTTCCGGTTCACAGATACGCAGTATTTT. Protein: CASSESFRFTDTQYF.

The rearrangement joins TRBV5-1 to TRBJ2-5; D gene unclear. V lost 6 bases and J lost 4, with 16 bases in between. Per germline, CDR1 SGHRS and CDR2 YFSETQ. CDR3 length: 14 amino acids. The CDR3 region has the DNA TGCGCCAGCAATTTGGGTACGTCGGGAGAGACCCAGTACTTC. Translated, it gives CASNLGTSGETQYF.

The rearrangement links TRBV28 to TRBJ1-2; D ambiguous. Between the trimmed V and J ends, which lost 4 bases and 1 base, there was a span of 10 bases. Germline loops: CDR1 MDHEN, CDR2 SYDVKM. The CDR3 covers 14 residues. For the CDR3, the DNA is TGTGCCAGCAGTTCGGCCGGGAGTAACTATGGCTACACCTTC. Amino acid sequence: CASSSAGSNYGYTF.

This clone was picked up a small number of times. The chain is built from TRBV7-2 and TRBJ1-1, with D maybe TRBD1 (5 bases). Germline loops: CDR1 SGHTA, CDR2 FQGNSA. Trimming took off 5 bases at V and 8 bases at J, with 15 bases between the two ends. CDR3 length: 13 amino acids. CDR3 protein: CASSLRWGREAFF. Here the CDR3 DNA reads TGTGCCAGCAGCCTAAGATGGGGGAGGGAAGCTTTCTTT.

The rearrangement uses TRBV5-1 and TRBJ2-1; unclear D gene. The CDR3 extends over 15 amino acids. CDR1 SGHRS and CDR2 YFSETQ come from the germline V gene. The V gene lost 1 base and the J gene lost 4 bases, with 12 bases spanning the gap. CDR3 sequence reads: CASSLQRELYNEQFF. CDR3 bases: TGCGCCAGCAGCTTGCAGCGTGAGTTATACAATGAGCAGTTCTTC. The full variable domain, rest sourced from reference TRBV5-1 and TRBJ2-1, is KAGVTQTPRYLIKTRGQQVTLSCSPISGHRSVSWYQQTPGQGLQFLFEYFSETQRNKGNFPGRFSGRQFSNSRSEMNVSTLELGDSALYLCASSLQRELYNEQFFGPGTRLTVL.

This chain uses TRBV2 with TRBJ2-7, with a weak D call TRBD1 (7 bases). CDR3 length equals 11 residues. Trimming removed 6 bases at V and 9 bases at J, with 12 bases between. From germline, CDR1 is SNHLY and CDR2 FYNNEI. The CDR3 is CASRRQGGQYF. The CDR3 region has the DNA TGTGCCAGCAGGCGACAGGGAGGGCAGTACTTC.

This clone was detected only a few times. The chain has TRBV29-1 and TRBJ1-1, with TRBD1 matching 9 bases. CDR1 is SQVTM and CDR2 is ANQGSEA in the germline V gene. V lost 3 bases, J lost 6 bases, and 8 bases stayed unmatched. This CDR3 spans 14 amino acids. CDR3: CSVEGDRVLPEAFF. The CDR3 DNA reads as TGCAGCGTTGAGGGGGACAGGGTTTTGCCTGAAGCTTTCTTT.

Points on this clone: Mismatch with germline at one junction end may stem from a read error. The same CDR3 also results from other DNA sequences found in this sample. In DNA, the CDR3 is TGTGCTAGCAGTTCCCAACAGGGGAACACTGAAGCTTTCTTT. Its protein product is CASSSQQGNTEAFF. This chain uses TRBV6-2 or TRBV6-3 with TRBJ1-1; tentative D call: TRBD1 (6 bases). The CDR3 covers 14 residues. Germline CDR1 is MNHEY and CDR2 is SVGEGT.

V and J are TRBV5-1 and TRBJ2-3; D may be TRBD2 (5 bases). The V end lost 3 bases, the J end lost 1 base, and 9 bases lay between the germline ends. The CDR3 has 14 amino acids. CDR1 and CDR2 (germline): SGHRS, YFSETQ. The CDR3 DNA reads as TGCGCCAGCAGCTCCATCGGGGGCACAGATACGCAGTATTTT. Residues: CASSSIGGTDTQYF.

The chain links TRBV6-5 to TRBJ1-2; unclear D gene. Germline V gene lookup returns CDR1 MNHEY and CDR2 SVGAGI. The CDR3 spans 11 residues. Trimming removed 7 bases from V and 8 bases from J, with 11 bases in between. The CDR3 sequence is CASNLSRGYTF. The CDR3 coding sequence is TGTGCCAGCAACCTTTCACGGGGCTACACCTTC.

CDR3 nucleotide sequence: TGTGCCAGCAGACGACTAGCGGGTCCCCTCTACGAGCAGTACTTC. It encodes CASRRLAGPLYEQYF. The J gene is TRBJ2-7, the V gene TRBV7-2; 10 nucleotides match TRBD2. The CDR3 runs 15 residues. Trimming removed 6 bases from V and 3 bases from J; junction bases left unmatched: 8. Germline assignment: CDR1 SGHTA and CDR2 FQGNSA.

This rearrangement joins TRBV27 to TRBJ2-1, with 11 bases aligning to TRBD1. The J segment lost 9 bases and the V segment lost 2 bases, leaving 9 bases of the junction unmatched. The length of the CDR3 is 16 residues. The V gene's germline CDR1 is MNHEY and CDR2 SMNVEV (reference sequence). The CDR3 protein is CASSLPRDRGNVEQFF. In nucleotides, the CDR3 is TGTGCCAGCAGTTTACCCCGGGACAGGGGGAATGTTGAGCAGTTCTTC.

V and J are TRBV2 and TRBJ2-5; a weak D match, TRBD1 (5 bases). CDR3 length: 12 amino acids. From germline, CDR1 is SNHLY and CDR2 FYNNEI. The V end was cut by 7 bases, the J end by 2 bases, with 8 bases between. CDR3 amino acids: CASKRQQETQYF. CDR3 coding DNA: TGTGCCAGCAAGCGACAGCAAGAGACCCAGTACTTC. Full variable domain (missing parts from reference TRBV2 and TRBJ2-5): EPEVTQTPSHQVTQMGQEVILRCVPISNHLYFYWYRQILGQKVEFLVSFYNNEISEKSEIFDDQFSVERPDGSNFTLKIRSTKLEDSAMYFCASKRQQETQYFGPGTRLLVL.

The chain joins TRBV19 to TRBJ2-2; 11 nucleotides line up with TRBD2. With 7 bases clipped from V and 4 bases from J, the junction kept 8 bases outside the gene matches. Germline CDR1 reads LNHDA; CDR2 reads SQIVND (reference sequence). The CDR3 runs 16 residues. The CDR3 reads CASIRLAGGSTGELFF. DNA for the CDR3: TGTGCCAGTATTAGGCTAGCGGGAGGCAGCACCGGGGAGCTGTTTTTT.

The genes are TRBV2 and TRBJ1-3; no definite D call. V gave up 5 bases and J gave up 3 bases, with 8 bases separating them. CDR1 SNHLY and CDR2 FYNNEI come from the germline V gene. CDR3 size: 13 residues. The chain's CDR3 is CASSQSGGNTIYF. CDR3 in DNA: TGTGCCAGCAGTCAGTCTGGTGGAAACACCATATATTTT.

The chain carries TRBV7-9 and TRBJ2-2, with 9 bases lining up with TRBD1. CDR1 and CDR2 from the germline V gene are SEHNR and FQNEAQ (reference sequence). Trimming cost V 6 bases and J 0 bases; bases outside gene matches: 5. The CDR3 is 16 amino acids. CDR3 sequence: CASRGRQGANTGELFF. DNA of the CDR3: TGTGCCAGCAGGGGACGACAGGGGGCGAACACCGGGGAGCTGTTTTTT.

The chain recombines TRBV9 with TRBJ2-2; D not certain. Per germline, CDR1 SGDLS and CDR2 YYNGEE. The CDR3 extends over 13 amino acids. Trimming took 0 bases from V and 7 from J, leaving 7 bases between them. The CDR3 DNA reads TGTGCCAGCAGCGTAGCGAGTTACGGGGAGCTGTTTTTT. Amino acids: CASSVASYGELFF.

The chain links TRBV28 to TRBJ2-7; 8 bases line up with TRBD2. Germline CDR1 reads MDHEN; CDR2 reads SYDVKM. V dropped 7 bases and J dropped 2; count of bases not matched to a gene: 10. This CDR3 is 15 amino acids long. The CDR3 region is CASNFGSGSPYEQYF. The CDR3 nucleotides are TGTGCCAGCAATTTCGGAAGCGGGAGCCCCTACGAGCAGTACTTC.

The chain carries TRBV29-1 and TRBJ2-1, with TRBD2 matching over 10 bases. Germline CDR1 and CDR2: SQVTM and ANQGSEA. The CDR3 sequence is 15 residues long. V gave up 7 bases and J gave up 8 bases; unmatched junction bases: 14. The CDR3 loop reads CSADVAGGFYDEQFF. The CDR3 bases are TGCAGCGCTGACGTAGCGGGAGGCTTTTACGATGAGCAGTTCTTC.

The chain uses TRBV5-1 and TRBJ2-2, with 9 bases identical to TRBD2. Germline V gives CDR1 SGHRS, CDR2 YFSETQ. The CDR3 sequence is 15 residues long. Unmatched junction bases numbered 1, after V lost 3 bases and J lost 1 base. For the CDR3, the DNA is TGCGCCAGCAGCTCACTAGCGGGGAACACCGGGGAGCTGTTTTTT. Protein: CASSSLAGNTGELFF.

J is TRBJ2-1 and V is TRBV5-1; a possible D gene is TRBD2 (5 bases). Trimming cost V 0 bases and J 4 bases, with 11 bases left between them. CDR3 length equals 15 residues. Germline CDR1 and CDR2: SGHRS and YFSETQ. As DNA, the CDR3 is TGCGCCAGCAGCTTGGCGGCGGGCCTATACAATGAGCAGTTCTTC. Translated, it gives CASSLAAGLYNEQFF.

The chain uses TRBV5-6 and TRBJ2-5; D not resolved. There are 15 residues in the CDR3. The V gene lost 1 base and the J gene lost 0 bases, with 10 bases spanning the gap. Per the germline V gene, CDR1 is SGHDT and CDR2 is YYEEEE. The CDR3 here is CASSLWQTYQETQYF. CDR3 nucleotides: TGTGCCAGCAGCTTGTGGCAAACGTACCAAGAGACCCAGTACTTC.

The rearrangement links TRBV3-1 (or the pseudogene TRBV3-2) to TRBJ1-1; 7 bases fit TRBD1. Germline CDR1 LGHDT, CDR2 YNNKEL (reference sequence). The V segment lost 7 bases and the J segment 11 bases; nucleotides outside the gene matches: 16. CDR3 length equals 14 residues. CDR3 loop: CASTAVHRGGIAFF. CDR3 DNA: TGTGCCAGCACAGCGGTGCACAGGGGAGGAATTGCTTTCTTT.

This chain uses TRBV18 with TRBJ2-7, with 7 bases fitting TRBD1. This CDR3 is 13 amino acids long. The germline gives CDR1 KGHSH, CDR2 LQKENI. J lost 6 bases, V lost 6 bases, and 8 bases had no gene match. The CDR3 DNA sequence: TGTGCCAGCTCTCGTCAGGGGGACACCGAGCAGTACTTC. Translated, it gives CASSRQGDTEQYF. The full variable domain, completed using reference TRBV18 and TRBJ2-7, is NAGVMQNPRHLVRRRGQEARLRCSPMKGHSHVYWYRQLPEEGLKFMVYLQKENIIDESGMPKERFSAEFPKEGPSILRIQQVVRGDSAAYFCASSRQGDTEQYFGPGTRLTVT.

The rearrangement joins TRBV19 to TRBJ2-7; 11 nucleotides match TRBD2. This CDR3 contains 14 residues. J gave up 3 bases and V 5 bases, and 3 bases lay outside the gene matches. CDR1 is LNHDA and CDR2 is SQIVND in the germline V gene (reference sequence). In nucleotides, the CDR3 is TGTGCCAGTAGTCCGGGACTAGCGGACTACGAGCAGTACTTC. Its protein is CASSPGLADYEQYF.